The clone carrying this T cell receptor beta chain has just a few counts. Its antigen remains unknown. Template switching added a universal primer site, and cDNA bore unique molecular identifiers. MiXCR was run by TCRdb on the 5' RACE reads, yielding one entry per CDR3 protein. Of hundreds of thousands of distinct CDR3 sequences listed, under 8.5% are singletons. The germline V gene encodes CDR1 SSHAT and CDR2 FNYEAQ (reference sequence). This CDR3 region has 14 residues. V was clipped by 5 bases and J by 2 bases; unmatched bases: 4. These data originate in a study of identical twins. Findings of the study overall: Models underestimated TCR alpha sharing (out-of-frame) in monozygotic twins. For out-of-frame alpha sequences shared by twins, low generation probability was in excess. Insertion counts were lower in abundant cord blood beta clonotypes, a trend that memory repertoires did not show.

These data also formed part of another study, on yellow fever vaccine responses in identical twins.

V and J are TRBV7-7 and TRBJ2-5, with TRBD1 matching 8 bases. This TCR derives from a woman between 18 and 29 years old in good health. The sequenced sample was PBMCs. CDR3 residues: CASSRRGLQETQYF. In nucleotides, the CDR3 is TGTGCCAGCAGCCGCAGGGGGCTACAAGAGACCCAGTACTTC.